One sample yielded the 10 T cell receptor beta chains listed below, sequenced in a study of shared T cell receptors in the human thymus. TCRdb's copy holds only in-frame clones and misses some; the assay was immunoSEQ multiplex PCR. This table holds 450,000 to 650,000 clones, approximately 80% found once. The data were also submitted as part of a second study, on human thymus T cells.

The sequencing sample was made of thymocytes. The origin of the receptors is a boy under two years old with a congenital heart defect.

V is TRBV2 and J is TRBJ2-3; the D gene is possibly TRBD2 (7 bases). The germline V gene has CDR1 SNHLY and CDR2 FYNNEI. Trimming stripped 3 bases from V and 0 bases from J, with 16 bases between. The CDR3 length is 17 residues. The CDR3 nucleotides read TGTGCCAGCAGTGACCGAGGGGGGGCGAATAGCACAGATACGCAGTATTTT. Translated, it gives CASSDRGGANSTDTQYF.

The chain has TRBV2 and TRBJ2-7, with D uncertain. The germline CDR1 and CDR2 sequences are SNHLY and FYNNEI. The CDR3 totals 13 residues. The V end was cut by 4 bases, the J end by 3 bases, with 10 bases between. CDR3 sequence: CASSARLFYEQYF. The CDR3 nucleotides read TGTGCCAGCAGTGCGCGACTGTTCTACGAGCAGTACTTC. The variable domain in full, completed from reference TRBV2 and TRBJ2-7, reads EPEVTQTPSHQVTQMGQEVILRCVPISNHLYFYWYRQILGQKVEFLVSFYNNEISEKSEIFDDQFSVERPDGSNFTLKIRSTKLEDSAMYFCASSARLFYEQYFGPGTRLTVT.

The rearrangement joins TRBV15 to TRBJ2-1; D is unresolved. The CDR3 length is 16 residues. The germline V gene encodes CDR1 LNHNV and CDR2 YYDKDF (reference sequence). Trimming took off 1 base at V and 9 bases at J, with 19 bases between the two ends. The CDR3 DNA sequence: TGTGCCACCAGCAGAGGACGGCACTCCACAGTGGTTGAGCAGTTCTTC. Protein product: CATSRGRHSTVVEQFF. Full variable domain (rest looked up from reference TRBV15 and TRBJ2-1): DAMVIQNPRYQVTQFGKPVTLSCSQTLNHNVMYWYQQKSSQAPKLLFHYYDKDFNNEADTPDNFQSRRPNTSFCFLDIRSPGLGDTAMYLCATSRGRHSTVVEQFFGPGTRLTVL.

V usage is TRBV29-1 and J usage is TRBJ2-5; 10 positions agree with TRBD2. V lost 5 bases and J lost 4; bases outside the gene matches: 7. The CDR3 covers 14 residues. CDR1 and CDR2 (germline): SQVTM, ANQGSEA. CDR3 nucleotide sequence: TGCAGCGTTCCTCTAGCGGGAGTTGTAGAGACCCAGTACTTC. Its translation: CSVPLAGVVETQYF.

CDR3 region: CASSADSGRGNYGYTF. The CDR3 nucleotides are TGTGCCAGCAGCGCAGACTCCGGCCGGGGGAACTATGGCTACACCTTC. This sequence joins TRBV9 and TRBJ1-2; possible D gene TRBD1, 5 bases. This CDR3 comprises 16 residues. The germline CDR1 and CDR2 sequences are SGDLS and YYNGEE. The V end lost 3 bases, the J end lost 2 bases, and 17 bases lay between the germline ends. Drawing the rest from reference TRBV9 and TRBJ1-2, the complete variable domain is DSGVTQTPKHLITATGQRVTLRCSPRSGDLSVYWYQQSLDQGLQFLIQYYNGEERAKGNILERFSAQQFPDLHSELNLSSLELGDSALYFCASSADSGRGNYGYTFGSGTRLTVV.

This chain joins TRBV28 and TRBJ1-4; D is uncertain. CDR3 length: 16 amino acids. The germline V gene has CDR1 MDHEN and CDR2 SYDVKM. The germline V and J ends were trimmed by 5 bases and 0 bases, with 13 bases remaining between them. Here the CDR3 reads CASSLQTPSTNEKLFF. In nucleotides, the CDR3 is TGTGCCAGCAGTCTCCAAACTCCGTCAACTAATGAAAAACTGTTTTTT.

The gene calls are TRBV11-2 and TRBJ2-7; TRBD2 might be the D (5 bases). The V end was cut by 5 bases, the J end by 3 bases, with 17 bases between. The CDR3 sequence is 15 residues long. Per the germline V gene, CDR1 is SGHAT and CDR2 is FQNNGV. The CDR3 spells CASSQLPGNVYEQYF. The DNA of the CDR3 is TGTGCCAGCAGCCAACTCCCCGGGAACGTCTACGAGCAGTACTTC.

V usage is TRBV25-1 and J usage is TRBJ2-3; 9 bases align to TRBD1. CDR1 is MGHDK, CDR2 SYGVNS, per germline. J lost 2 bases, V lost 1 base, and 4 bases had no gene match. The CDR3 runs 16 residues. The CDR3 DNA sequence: TGTGCCAGCAGTGAATGGACAGGGGAGTCCACAGATACGCAGTATTTT. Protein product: CASSEWTGESTDTQYF.

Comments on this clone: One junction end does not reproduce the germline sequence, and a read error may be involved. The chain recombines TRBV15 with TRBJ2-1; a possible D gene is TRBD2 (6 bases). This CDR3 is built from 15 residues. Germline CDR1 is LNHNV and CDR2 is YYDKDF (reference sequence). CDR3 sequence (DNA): TGTACCACCAGCAGAGACCTGCCTAGCGAGAATGAGCAGTTCTTC. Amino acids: CTTSRDLPSENEQFF.

The DNA of the CDR3 is TGTGCTAGTGGTTTGGTACGAAGGACTAGCGGTCCCTCCTACAATGAGCAGTTCTTC. Translated, it gives CASGLVRRTSGPSYNEQFF. V usage is TRBV12-5 and J usage is TRBJ2-1; the match to TRBD2 covers 10 bases. Germline assignment: CDR1 LGHNT and CDR2 FRNRAP. V lost 0 bases, J lost 0 bases, and 8 bases stayed unmatched. The length of the CDR3 is 19 residues. Together with reference TRBV12-5 and TRBJ2-1, the CDR3 gives the full variable domain: DARVTQTPRHKVTEMGQEVTMRCQPILGHNTVFWYRQTMMQGLELLAYFRNRAPLDDSGMPKDRFSAEMPDATLATLKIQPSEPRDSAVYFCASGLVRRTSGPSYNEQFFGPGTRLTVL.